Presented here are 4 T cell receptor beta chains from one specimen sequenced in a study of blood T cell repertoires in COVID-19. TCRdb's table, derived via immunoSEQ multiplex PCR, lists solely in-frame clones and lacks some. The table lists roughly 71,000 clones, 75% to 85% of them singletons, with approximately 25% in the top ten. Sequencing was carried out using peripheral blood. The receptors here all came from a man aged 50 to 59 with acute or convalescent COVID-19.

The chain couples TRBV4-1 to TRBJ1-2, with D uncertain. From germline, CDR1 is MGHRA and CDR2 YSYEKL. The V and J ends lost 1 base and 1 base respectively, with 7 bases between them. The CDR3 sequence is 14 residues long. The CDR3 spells CASSQGAYNYGYTF. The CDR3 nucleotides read TGCGCCAGCAGCCAAGGAGCCTATAACTATGGCTACACCTTC.

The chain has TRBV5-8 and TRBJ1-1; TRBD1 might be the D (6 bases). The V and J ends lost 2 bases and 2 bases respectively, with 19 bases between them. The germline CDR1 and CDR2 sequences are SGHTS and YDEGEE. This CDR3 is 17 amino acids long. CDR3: CASSFAARTDSNTEAFF. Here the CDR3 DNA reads TGTGCCAGCAGCTTTGCGGCAAGAACGGACAGTAACACTGAAGCTTTCTTT.

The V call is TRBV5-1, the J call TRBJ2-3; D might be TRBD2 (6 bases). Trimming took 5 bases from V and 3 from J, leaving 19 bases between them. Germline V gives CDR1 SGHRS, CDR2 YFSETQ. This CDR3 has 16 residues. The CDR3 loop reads CASRSTGTQRTDTQYF. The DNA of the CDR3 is TGCGCCAGCAGGTCGACCGGGACTCAGCGAACAGATACGCAGTATTTT.

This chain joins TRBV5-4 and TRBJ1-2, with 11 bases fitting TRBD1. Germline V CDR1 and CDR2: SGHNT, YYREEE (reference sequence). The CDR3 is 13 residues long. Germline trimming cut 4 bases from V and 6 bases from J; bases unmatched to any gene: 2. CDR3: CASSRDRGDGYTF. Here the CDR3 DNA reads TGTGCCAGCAGCCGGGACAGGGGGGATGGCTACACCTTC.